The present T cell receptor (beta chain) was sequenced within a study of cytomegalovirus exposure and HLA in healthy donors. General study results and limits: Upon later analysis, TCR association rates were observed to vary by HLA locus, being highest for DRB1 and lowest for HLA-C.

On this clone: What it binds is not known.

CDR3 size: 14 residues. Losses at the gene ends were 1 base for V and 5 bases for J; bases not matched to a gene: 0. Germline CDR1 and CDR2: LGHNA and YSLEER. Use of 60 Vbeta and 13 Jbeta primers characterized the PCR. TCRdb keeps only in-frame clones here, not all; method: immunoSEQ multiplex PCR. The repertoire consists of some 160,000 clones, with 70% to 85% occurring once and the leading ten covering 1.4%. Source material: PBMCs. The chain couples TRBV4-3 to TRBJ2-3; 10 positions agree with TRBD2. This receptor was obtained from a male donor in good health and CMV-seronegative. CDR3 coding DNA: TGCGCCAGCAGCCAAGGGACTAGCGGAGATACGCAGTATTTT. It is translated as CASSQGTSGDTQYF.